This passage covers 23 T cell receptor beta chains from one sample sequenced in a study of cytotoxic CD8 clonotypes in ibrutinib-treated CLL. The assay was immunoSEQ multiplex PCR, and TCRdb's table has in-frame clones only and misses some. The sample carries over 65,000 clones, around 75% recorded once. Specimen: PBMCs, collected after 12 months of ibrutinib treatment. Receptors were obtained from a human donor with chronic lymphocytic leukemia.

The rearrangement links TRBV25-1 to TRBJ2-3; D is uncertain. Per germline, CDR1 MGHDK and CDR2 SYGVNS. Trimming took 8 bases from V and 1 from J, leaving 19 bases between them. The CDR3 runs 16 residues. CDR3 residues: CASALGWSARTDTQYF. In nucleotides, the CDR3 is TGTGCCAGCGCCCTGGGGTGGAGCGCCCGCACAGATACGCAGTATTTT.

V gene TRBV6-1 combines with J gene TRBJ2-2, with a tentative D call TRBD1 (5 bases). Germline CDR1 reads MNHNS; CDR2 reads SASEGT. V lost 2 bases to trimming and J lost 5 bases, with 6 bases between them. The CDR3 has 13 amino acids. The CDR3 here is CASSESGTGELFF. The CDR3 DNA sequence: TGTGCCAGCAGTGAATCAGGGACCGGGGAGCTGTTTTTT.

In its sample, this clone was seen a few times. This rearrangement joins TRBV19 to TRBJ1-2; 8 positions agree with TRBD1. Unmatched junction bases numbered 5, after V lost 6 bases and J lost 2 bases. The germline gives CDR1 LNHDA, CDR2 SQIVND (reference sequence). This CDR3 has 14 amino acids. As DNA, the CDR3 is TGTGCCAGTAGACGGACAGGGCGGAACTATGGCTACACCTTC. Its protein product is CASRRTGRNYGYTF.

V is TRBV4-2 and J is TRBJ2-7; 8 nucleotides align to TRBD1. Per germline, CDR1 LGHNA and CDR2 YNFKEQ. The CDR3 has 15 amino acids. With V trimmed by 3 bases and J by 0 bases, 4 bases remained unmatched. The CDR3 sequence is CASSHATGGSYEQYF. CDR3 in DNA: TGTGCCAGCAGCCACGCTACAGGGGGCTCCTACGAGCAGTACTTC.

This chain joins TRBV10-3 and TRBJ2-1; no reliable D call. Germline V gives CDR1 ENHRY, CDR2 SYGVKD. This CDR3 is built from 14 residues. V lost 2 bases, J lost 5 bases, and 10 bases lay in between. Here the CDR3 DNA reads TGTGCCATCAGTGAGGGCGGTCTAGACAATGAGCAGTTCTTC. Protein sequence: CAISEGGLDNEQFF.

This chain joins TRBV4-2 and TRBJ1-2; 7 nucleotides agree with TRBD1. CDR3 length: 14 residues. Per the germline V gene, CDR1 is LGHNA and CDR2 is YNFKEQ. V was clipped by 1 base and J by 8 bases; unmatched bases: 7. The CDR3 coding sequence is TGTGCCAGCAGCCAAGGAGGACAGGCAGGCGGCTACACCTTC. Translation gives CASSQGGQAGGYTF.

The V call is TRBV7-2, the J call TRBJ1-4; D uncertain. CDR1 is SGHTA and CDR2 is FQGNSA in the germline V gene. The CDR3 loop spans 15 amino acids. The V and J ends lost 3 bases and 4 bases respectively, with 12 bases between them. CDR3 region: CASSFGQSDNEKLFF. CDR3 DNA sequence: TGTGCCAGCAGCTTCGGGCAGAGTGATAATGAAAAACTGTTTTTT.

This sequence joins TRBV28 and TRBJ1-1, with D unclear. Trimming shortened V by 11 bases and J by 1 base, and 20 bases separated the two germline ends. The CDR3 totals 15 residues. Looked up from germline, CDR1 is MDHEN and CDR2 is SYDVKM. The CDR3 is CALATSWGTNTEAFF. The CDR3 DNA reads as TGTGCCCTGGCGACATCATGGGGAACGAACACTGAAGCTTTCTTT.

The J gene is TRBJ2-5, the V gene TRBV7-2; D is tentatively TRBD1 or TRBD2 (5 bases each). CDR3 length equals 14 residues. Germline V CDR1 and CDR2: SGHTA, FQGNSA. V shed 1 base and J shed 5 bases, with 11 bases lying between them. CDR3 nucleotide sequence: TGTGCCAGCAGCTTAGTCTGGGGCGGGGAGACCCAGTACTTC. It specifies CASSLVWGGETQYF.

This clone has a single count. The V and J genes are TRBV5-6 and TRBJ2-5; D may be TRBD2 (7 bases). Germline V gene sequence: CDR1 SGHDT, CDR2 YYEEEE. There are 14 residues in the CDR3. The germline V and J ends were trimmed by 9 bases and 7 bases, with 22 bases remaining between them. This CDR3 reads CATRGGDPSGTQYF. The CDR3 DNA reads as TGTGCCACCAGGGGAGGGGACCCCTCGGGGACCCAGTACTTC.

The chain employs TRBV15 and TRBJ1-4; TRBD1 is a possible D gene (6 bases). The length of the CDR3 is 15 residues. Germline CDR1 reads LNHNV; CDR2 reads YYDKDF (reference sequence). The ends were cut back, 1 base at V and 8 bases at J, with 14 bases in the middle. CDR3 in amino acids: CATSRGGQPGEKLFF. Written as DNA, the CDR3 is TGTGCCACCAGCAGAGGGGGGCAGCCTGGGGAAAAACTGTTTTTT. Full variable domain (outside the CDR3, taken from reference TRBV15 and TRBJ1-4): DAMVIQNPRYQVTQFGKPVTLSCSQTLNHNVMYWYQQKSSQAPKLLFHYYDKDFNNEADTPDNFQSRRPNTSFCFLDIRSPGLGDTAMYLCATSRGGQPGEKLFFGSGTQLSVL.

This clone was counted a few times. The chain recombines TRBV11-2 with TRBJ1-2; a possible D gene is TRBD1 (6 bases). The CDR3 runs to 14 residues. In germline, CDR1 is SGHAT, CDR2 FQNNGV. Between the trimmed V and J ends, which lost 3 bases and 7 bases, there was a span of 15 bases. CDR3 coding DNA: TGTGCCAGCAGCTTTTCACAGGGAGGTCGTGGCTACACCTTC. Translation gives CASSFSQGGRGYTF. Using reference TRBV11-2 and TRBJ1-2 for the parts outside the CDR3, the full variable domain is EAGVAQSPRYKIIEKRQSVAFWCNPISGHATLYWYQQILGQGPKLLIQFQNNGVVDDSQLPKDRFSAERLKGVDSTLKIQPAKLEDSAVYLCASSFSQGGRGYTFGSGTRLTVV.

This sequence joins TRBV4-3 and TRBJ2-6; 7 nucleotides align to TRBD2. Trimming removed 4 bases from V and 0 bases from J; junction bases left unmatched: 6. Germline V gene lookup returns CDR1 LGHNA and CDR2 YSLEER. The CDR3 is 17 amino acids. CDR3 loop: CASSPMGGTSGANVLTF. The CDR3 DNA reads as TGCGCCAGCAGCCCCATGGGGGGGACCTCTGGGGCCAACGTCCTGACTTTC.

Regarding this clone: The sample holds other DNA sequences that translate to the same CDR3. The chain uses TRBV18 and TRBJ2-5, with D tentatively TRBD1 (6 bases). Germline-derived CDR1 and CDR2 are KGHSH and LQKENI. The CDR3 consists of 13 residues. The V gene lost 6 bases and the J gene lost 1 base, with 9 bases spanning the gap. CDR3 protein: CASSRDTQETQYF. CDR3 nucleotide sequence: TGTGCCAGCTCCCGGGACACCCAAGAGACCCAGTACTTC. The whole variable domain, filled in from reference TRBV18 and TRBJ2-5, reads NAGVMQNPRHLVRRRGQEARLRCSPMKGHSHVYWYRQLPEEGLKFMVYLQKENIIDESGMPKERFSAEFPKEGPSILRIQQVVRGDSAAYFCASSRDTQETQYFGPGTRLLVL.

This rearrangement joins TRBV11-2 to TRBJ1-2, with D possibly TRBD1 on 5 matching bases. Germline V gene sequence: CDR1 SGHAT, CDR2 FQNNGV. CDR3 length: 15 residues. Deletions cut 0 bases from V and 5 bases from J, with 13 bases between. CDR3 sequence reads: CASSLDRWEGYGYTF. The CDR3 DNA follows: TGTGCCAGCAGCTTAGATCGGTGGGAGGGGTATGGCTACACCTTC.

The chain uses TRBV2 and TRBJ1-1, with D unclear. Germline V gene data show CDR1 as SNHLY and CDR2 as FYNNEI. V was trimmed by 5 bases and J by 2 bases, leaving 15 bases between them. There are 15 residues in the CDR3. In DNA, the CDR3 is TGTGCCAGCAGTACCCGGGCCGGGAGTAACACTGAAGCTTTCTTT. Residues: CASSTRAGSNTEAFF.

V usage is TRBV19 and J usage is TRBJ2-3; D is perhaps TRBD1 or TRBD2 (6 bases each). V was clipped by 3 bases and J by 2 bases, with 9 bases between them. The CDR3 is 14 amino acids. Germline V gene lookup returns CDR1 LNHDA and CDR2 SQIVND (reference sequence). Here the CDR3 reads CASSIGGLTDTQYF. In DNA form, the CDR3 reads TGTGCCAGTAGTATTGGGGGGCTCACAGATACGCAGTATTTT. The entire variable domain, with the rest obtained from reference TRBV19 and TRBJ2-3, is as follows: DGGITQSPKYLFRKEGQNVTLSCEQNLNHDAMYWYRQDPGQGLRLIYYSQIVNDFQKGDIAEGYSVSREKKESFPLTVTSAQKNPTAFYLCASSIGGLTDTQYFGPGTRLTVL.

This clone was seen a few times. V is TRBV7-2 and J is TRBJ2-7, with 8 bases aligning to TRBD1. In germline, CDR1 is SGHTA, CDR2 FQGNSA. After removal of 7 bases from V and 7 bases from J, the junction contained 6 bases not matched to a gene. This CDR3 region has 12 residues. This CDR3 is CASITGGREQYF. CDR3 sequence (DNA): TGTGCCAGCATTACAGGGGGGCGGGAGCAGTACTTC.

V usage is TRBV7-9 and J usage is TRBJ2-5; 8 bases line up with TRBD2. The CDR3 has 15 residues. Germline CDR1 reads SEHNR; CDR2 reads FQNEAQ (reference sequence). Losses at the gene ends were 4 bases for V and 5 bases for J; bases not matched to a gene: 9. The CDR3 DNA reads TGTGCCAGCAGCTCGGGCGGGGGGTCCGTGGAGACCCAGTACTTC. It yields the protein CASSSGGGSVETQYF.

The rearrangement uses TRBV5-1 and TRBJ1-3; tentative D call: TRBD1 (5 bases). The CDR3 spans 14 residues. The germline V gene encodes CDR1 SGHRS and CDR2 YFSETQ. V gave up 0 bases and J gave up 4 bases, with 8 bases separating them. The CDR3 loop reads CASSLAQEGNTIYF. CDR3 in DNA: TGCGCCAGCAGCTTGGCACAGGAGGGAAACACCATATATTTT. The variable domain in full, completed from reference TRBV5-1 and TRBJ1-3, reads KAGVTQTPRYLIKTRGQQVTLSCSPISGHRSVSWYQQTPGQGLQFLFEYFSETQRNKGNFPGRFSGRQFSNSRSEMNVSTLELGDSALYLCASSLAQEGNTIYFGEGSWLTVV.

V is TRBV6-1 and J is TRBJ2-7; D assignment may be TRBD1 or TRBD2 (6 bases each). Per germline, CDR1 MNHNS and CDR2 SASEGT. The CDR3 covers 16 residues. Between the trimmed V and J ends, which lost 6 bases and 0 bases, there was a span of 18 bases. The CDR3 DNA reads TGTGCCAGCAGGGAAACAGGGAGGTCCCTCTCCTACGAGCAGTACTTC. Protein: CASRETGRSLSYEQYF.

The table lists this clone with a few counts. V usage is TRBV28 and J usage is TRBJ1-2, with D perhaps TRBD1 (5 bases). Germline CDR1 MDHEN, CDR2 SYDVKM. The CDR3 loop spans 12 amino acids. V lost 7 bases and J lost 7, with 13 bases in between. The CDR3 here is CASTKTGGGYTF. Here the CDR3 DNA reads TGTGCCAGCACCAAAACCGGGGGTGGCTACACCTTC.

The rearrangement joins TRBV7-7 to TRBJ2-3; D not certain. Germline V lookup: CDR1 SSHAT, CDR2 FNYEAQ (reference sequence). The V end lost 5 bases, the J end lost 2 bases, and 17 bases lay between the germline ends. The CDR3 loop spans 16 amino acids. The chain's CDR3 is CASSPGVSPDTDTQYF. The CDR3 nucleotides read TGTGCCAGCAGCCCCGGTGTGTCTCCCGACACAGATACGCAGTATTTT.